The 10 T cell receptor beta chains below were found in one sample sequenced in a study of Graves' ophthalmopathy and Graves' hyperthyroidism. Amplifying from RNA transcripts, the study obtained TCR beta CDR3 regions. The workflow started with a first-round RT-PCR run with HTBI primers and then moved on to a second-round multiplex PCR. TCRdb reprocessed the multiplex PCR reads via MiXCR and lists one record per CDR3 protein. The sample shows 400,000 to 500,000 distinct CDR3 sequences, more than 20% of them seen only once. The source material was peripheral blood. These receptors all come from a woman between 18 and 29 years old with stable Graves' hyperthyroidism.

J is TRBJ1-1 and V is TRBV5-1; TRBD1 matches at 8 bases. J lost 5 bases, V lost 4 bases, and 7 bases had no gene match. This CDR3 comprises 14 residues. The germline V gene has CDR1 SGHRS and CDR2 YFSETQ. The CDR3 is CASSPQGAGTEAFF. The CDR3, as DNA: TGCGCCAGCAGCCCCCAGGGGGCGGGGACTGAAGCTTTCTTT.

The chain joins TRBV28 to TRBJ2-5; D uncertain. The CDR3 consists of 17 residues. V dropped 3 bases and J dropped 2 bases, with 19 bases sitting between them. Germline CDR1 and CDR2: MDHEN and SYDVKM. Here the CDR3 DNA reads TGTGCCAGCAGTTTCGTGAGATTCATCACAAATCAAGAGACCCAGTACTTC. It specifies CASSFVRFITNQETQYF.

Sample share makes this clonotype medium-sized. The chain uses TRBV7-9 and TRBJ2-2, with 8 bases fitting TRBD1. V was pared by 7 bases and J by 0 bases, with 10 bases of the junction left unmatched. Germline V CDR1 and CDR2: SEHNR, FQNEAQ (reference sequence). CDR3 length: 17 amino acids. The CDR3 region has the DNA TGTGCCAGCAACACACCTAAGGACAGGGCGAACACCGGGGAGCTGTTTTTT. This encodes CASNTPKDRANTGELFF.

The sample holds many counts of this clonotype. This chain connects TRBV18 to TRBJ1-5; D remains unclear. This CDR3 spans 12 amino acids. V was clipped by 0 bases and J by 5 bases, with 2 bases between them. Germline assignment: CDR1 KGHSH and CDR2 LQKENI. The CDR3 sequence: CASSPPDQPQHF. CDR3 DNA sequence: TGTGCCAGCTCACCACCGGATCAGCCCCAGCATTTT.

This clonotype has only one observation. The chain recombines TRBV6-2 or TRBV6-3 with TRBJ2-7; 8 nucleotides agree with TRBD2. Losses at the gene ends were 6 bases for V and 5 bases for J; bases not matched to a gene: 9. The germline gives CDR1 MNHEY, CDR2 SVGEGT. The CDR3 loop spans 14 amino acids. For the CDR3, the DNA is TGTGCCAGCAGCGAGAGCGGGAGTAGCCACGAGCAGTACTTC. Its protein product is CASSESGSSHEQYF.

This clonotype was counted ten times or more. The genes are TRBV7-2 and TRBJ2-7, with TRBD2 matching 8 bases. V was pared by 3 bases and J by 5 bases, with 9 bases of the junction left unmatched. In germline, CDR1 is SGHTA, CDR2 FQGNSA. The CDR3 totals 15 residues. The CDR3 region is CASSFGLAFIDEQYF. The CDR3, as DNA: TGTGCCAGCAGCTTCGGACTAGCCTTCATCGACGAGCAGTACTTC.

The genes are TRBV19 and TRBJ1-1; D call uncertain. Germline-derived CDR1 and CDR2 are LNHDA and SQIVND (reference sequence). The CDR3 runs 14 residues. Trimming stripped 2 bases from V and 2 bases from J, with 9 bases between. The CDR3 region is CASSISGRNTEAFF. The CDR3 coding sequence is TGTGCCAGTAGTATATCCGGGAGAAACACTGAAGCTTTCTTT.

Many counts were recorded for this clonotype. The J gene is TRBJ1-1, the V gene TRBV24-1; 9 bases line up with TRBD1. The CDR3 has 17 amino acids. The V gene end was trimmed by 5 bases and the J gene end by 4 bases; junction bases not matched to a gene: 13. Germline V CDR1 and CDR2: KGHDR, SFDVKD. This CDR3 is CATSGTPGQGGGTEAFF. DNA for the CDR3: TGTGCCACCAGTGGAACACCGGGACAGGGAGGTGGCACTGAAGCTTTCTTT.

This clonotype was seen once. The V gene is TRBV19, the J gene TRBJ1-5, with unresolved D. V was clipped by 8 bases and J by 2 bases, with 10 bases between them. The CDR3 has 13 residues. From germline, CDR1 is LNHDA and CDR2 SQIVND (reference sequence). CDR3 nucleotides: TGTGCCAGTTGGGGATTCGGCAATCAGCCCCAGCATTTT. Translation: CASWGFGNQPQHF.

This clonotype was seen repeatedly, ten times or more. This chain uses TRBV11-1 with TRBJ1-2; D gene ambiguous. This CDR3 has 15 amino acids. V lost 4 bases, J lost 5 bases, and 17 bases lay in between. CDR1 and CDR2 (germline): SGHAT, FQDESV (reference sequence). The CDR3 DNA is TGTGCCAGCAGCTCAGTTGACGGAGAGACATATGGCTACACCTTC. Translation gives CASSSVDGETYGYTF.